This T cell receptor beta chain comes out of a study of blood T cell dynamics during melanoma immunotherapy. This CDR3 comprises 14 residues. Per germline, CDR1 MNHNS and CDR2 SASEGT. V lost 3 bases and J 5 bases, leaving 13 bases between the germline ends. Assay: immunoSEQ multiplex PCR; the TCRdb copy retains only in-frame clones and omits some. The sample lists 17,000 or so clones; approximately 83% were seen once. Time point indicated: pre-treatment baseline. The V and J genes are TRBV6-1 and TRBJ1-2; D is unresolved. Here the sequenced sample was blood, taken from a patient treated with checkpoint blockade. The source of this sequence is a human donor with melanoma. The CDR3 DNA follows: TGTGCCAGCAGTGATGGGCAAGACATTTATGGCTACACCTTC. This encodes CASSDGQDIYGYTF.